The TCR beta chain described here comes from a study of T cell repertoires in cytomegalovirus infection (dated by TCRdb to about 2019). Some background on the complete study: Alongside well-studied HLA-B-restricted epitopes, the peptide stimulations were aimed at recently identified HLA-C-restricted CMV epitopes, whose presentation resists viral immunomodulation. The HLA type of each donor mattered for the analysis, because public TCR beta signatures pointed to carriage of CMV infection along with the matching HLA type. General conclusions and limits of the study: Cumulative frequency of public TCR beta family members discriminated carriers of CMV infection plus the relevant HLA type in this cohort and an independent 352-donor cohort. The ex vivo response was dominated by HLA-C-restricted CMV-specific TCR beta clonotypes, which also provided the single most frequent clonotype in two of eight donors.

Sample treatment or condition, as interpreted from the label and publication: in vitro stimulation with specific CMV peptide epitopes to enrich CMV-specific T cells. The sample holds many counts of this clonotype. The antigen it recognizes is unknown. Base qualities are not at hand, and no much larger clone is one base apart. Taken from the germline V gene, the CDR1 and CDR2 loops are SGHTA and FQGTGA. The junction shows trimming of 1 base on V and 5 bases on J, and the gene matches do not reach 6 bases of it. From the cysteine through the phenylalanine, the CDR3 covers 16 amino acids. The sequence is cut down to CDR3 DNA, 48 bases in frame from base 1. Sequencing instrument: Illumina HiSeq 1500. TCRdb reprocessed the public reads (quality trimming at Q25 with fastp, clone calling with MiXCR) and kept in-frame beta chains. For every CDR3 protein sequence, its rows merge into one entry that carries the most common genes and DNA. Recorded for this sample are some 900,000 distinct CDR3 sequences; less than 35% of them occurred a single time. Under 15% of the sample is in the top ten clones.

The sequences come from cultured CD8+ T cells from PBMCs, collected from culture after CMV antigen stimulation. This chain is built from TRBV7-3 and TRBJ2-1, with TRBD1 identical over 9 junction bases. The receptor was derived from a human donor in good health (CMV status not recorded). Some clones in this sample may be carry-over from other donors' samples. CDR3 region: CASSLSRQGDHNEQFF. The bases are TGTGCCAGCAGCTTAAGTCGACAGGGGGACCACAATGAGCAGTTCTTC.